This is a list of T cell receptor beta chains from one sample in a study of T cells expressing NK-cell markers. TCRdb reprocessed the 5' RACE reads and reports one entry per CDR3 protein, with no DNA. The sample has about 390,000 distinct CDR3 sequences. The source material was blood T cells: a sorted CD56 or NKG2C T cell subset, CD4+ or CD8+ T cells, or bulk PBMC T cells (not recorded which). These receptors all stem from a woman aged 45-65 years in good health. The CDR3 runs from the conserved cysteine through the conserved F or W.

j_call | v_call | cdr3_aa
TRBJ2-2 | TRBV6-2/TRBV6-3 | CASMDIPSTGELFF
TRBJ2-4 | TRBV7-8 | CASSSSGTSGIQYF
TRBJ2-1 | TRBV7-2 | CASMAGGVWGQFF
TRBJ2-1 | TRBV12-3/TRBV12-4 | CASSLRAAGFHNEQFF
TRBJ2-3 | TRBV7-2 | CASSVVQSTDTQYF
TRBJ1-1 | TRBV7-8 | CASSLNWTPSNEAFF
TRBJ1-4 | TRBV6-6 | CASSPRGQTNEKLFF
TRBJ2-2 | TRBV10-3 | CAISESHQNTGELFF
TRBJ2-5 | TRBV29-1 | CSVERRLGQETQYF
TRBJ1-3 | TRBV4-2 | CASSQDGTGGLDTIYF
TRBJ2-4 | TRBV4-1 | CASSQGVGRRLIAKNIQYF
TRBJ2-3 | TRBV20-1 | CSAVAGGPQDTQYF
TRBJ2-1 | TRBV20-1 | CSATGTSGREVNEQFF
TRBJ2-5 | TRBV7-9 | CASTYRAETQYF
TRBJ1-5 | TRBV12-3/TRBV12-4 | CASSPMTGGPGQPQHF
TRBJ2-3 | TRBV12-3/TRBV12-4 | CASSFPSGARETDTQYF
TRBJ1-2 | TRBV4-2 | CASSQGPGGNYGYTF
TRBJ1-2 | TRBV6-5 | CASRRQGATNYGYTF
TRBJ1-5 | TRBV24-1 | CATSSVGGPEPQHF
TRBJ2-4 | TRBV2 | CASSEEGLAGNIQYF
TRBJ2-7 | TRBV20-1 | CSARDEGAGGNYEQYF
TRBJ2-1 | TRBV11-2 | CASRLLAVNEQFF
TRBJ1-1 | TRBV29-1 | CSVTQNTEAFF
TRBJ2-1 | TRBV18 | CASSPPTGAGLAGGGYNEQFF